This TCR beta chain was obtained from a study of blood T cell repertoires in COVID-19. Overall study context: Sources were T cells, B-cell-depleted T cells, or PBMCs; the material itself was cDNA or gDNA.

The germline gives CDR1 LGHDT, CDR2 YNNKEL (reference sequence). CDR3 length: 15 residues. Trimming removed 6 bases from V and 1 base from J, with 15 bases in between. The table came from immunoSEQ multiplex PCR; TCRdb's copy has only in-frame clones and leaves some out. Of tens of thousands of clones in the sample, more than 65% were seen once. The receptor comes from an elderly man with COVID-19, enrolled during active disease. The sample consisted of peripheral blood. The J gene is TRBJ1-1, the V gene TRBV3-1 (or the pseudogene TRBV3-2); D is perhaps TRBD1 (6 bases). The CDR3 region is CASSPITGQNTEAFF. CDR3 DNA: TGTGCCAGCAGTCCCATAACAGGGCAGAACACTGAAGCTTTCTTT.